This is a list of T cell receptor beta chains from one sample in a study of blood T cells in healthy people across ages. TCRdb re-analysed the 5' RACE reads in MiXCR, keeping a single row per CDR3 protein. Here the sample spans nearly 800,000 distinct CDR3 sequences, roughly three fifths being singletons. The material sequenced was blood. Every receptor here comes from a man in his forties in good health. CDR3s include the opening cysteine and the closing phenylalanine or tryptophan. A D gene is named only where the DNA matches it firmly. A row's size may be missing; if present it is once, few, many or a size class.

abundance	d_gene	v_gene	j_gene	len	CDR3nt	CDR3aa
.	TRBD2	TRBV6-2/TRBV6-3	TRBJ2-7	16	TGTGCCAGCAGTTCGCCTATTAGCGGGAGAGTTTACGAGCAGTACTTC	CASSSPISGRVYEQYF
few	TRBD1	TRBV9	TRBJ2-5	14	TGTGCCAGCAGCCCCGGACAGGCGCTGGGGACCCAGTACTTC	CASSPGQALGTQYF
many	.	TRBV7-2	TRBJ1-2	14	TGTGCCAGCAGCTTAGCTGTTACAGGGAATGGCTACACCTTC	CASSLAVTGNGYTF
once	.	TRBV2	TRBJ2-2	16	TGTGCCAGCAGTGCCAAAACGGACATAAACACCGGGGAGCTGTTTTTT	CASSAKTDINTGELFF
.	TRBD2	TRBV5-1	TRBJ2-1	15	TGCGCCAGCAGGAACTCCGGGACTAGCGCCAATGAGCAGTTCTTC	CASRNSGTSANEQFF
few	.	TRBV29-1	TRBJ1-4	14	TGCAGCGTTGAACAGACAGGTCGTAATGAAAAACTGTTTTTT	CSVEQTGRNEKLFF
.	TRBD1	TRBV28	TRBJ2-5	16	TGTGCCAGCAGCTTCGGGACAGTCGATCAGGGAGAGACCCAGTACTTC	CASSFGTVDQGETQYF
.	.	TRBV20-1	TRBJ1-1	14	TGCAGTGCTAGAGACAACAGGGAGTACACTGAAGCTTTCTTT	CSARDNREYTEAFF
.	.	TRBV6-5	TRBJ1-4	15	TGTGCCAGCAGTTACGGGGGGGTGTTGGATGAAAAACTGTTTTTT	CASSYGGVLDEKLFF
.	.	TRBV5-6	TRBJ2-3	16	TGTGCCAGCAGCTTCAAGGACGGCCGAGGGTTGGATACGCAGTATTTT	CASSFKDGRGLDTQYF
many	.	TRBV3-1	TRBJ1-5	13	TGTGCCAGCAGCCAAGATCGGTATCAGCCCCAGCATTTT	CASSQDRYQPQHF
.	.	TRBV7-2	TRBJ2-1	15	TGTGCCAGCAGCTTAGCCCATGAGACGTATAATGAGCAGTTCTTC	CASSLAHETYNEQFF
.	.	TRBV14	TRBJ1-2	14	TGTGCCAGCAGCCAAGAGACAGATTTTTATGGCTACACCTTC	CASSQETDFYGYTF
.	.	TRBV3-1	TRBJ2-5	16	TGTGCCAGCAGCCAAGATAAACGGACTACCTACGAGCGGCAGTACTTC	CASSQDKRTTYERQYF
.	.	TRBV28	TRBJ2-2	15	TGTGCCAGCAGTTTATACTCCCATATCCCCGGGGAGCTGTTTTTT	CASSLYSHIPGELFF
few	.	TRBV28	TRBJ1-2	14	TGTGCCAGCAGTTTGGGGGGGCAAGGCTATGGCTACACCTTC	CASSLGGQGYGYTF
many	.	TRBV20-1	TRBJ2-3	17	TGCAGTGCGATCTCGCGTGACGGGGGTCTGGGCACAGATACGCAGTATTTT	CSAISRDGGLGTDTQYF
few	TRBD2	TRBV5-1	TRBJ2-3	16	TGCGCCAGCAGCGCCGAACTAGCGGGGGCGGAAGATACGCAGTATTTT	CASSAELAGAEDTQYF
.	TRBD2	TRBV9	TRBJ2-7	16	TGTGCCAGCAGCGTACAACCGGGACTAGTCAACAATGAGCAGTACTTC	CASSVQPGLVNNEQYF
.	.	TRBV15	TRBJ1-5	13	TGTGCCACCAGCAGAGAGGTCAATCAGCCCCAGCATTTT	CATSREVNQPQHF
.	.	TRBV24-1	TRBJ2-6	15	TGTGCCACCAGTGCCACGAACTCTGGGGCCAACGTCCTGACTTTC	CATSATNSGANVLTF
few	.	TRBV6-6	TRBJ2-5	10	TGTGCCAGGTCACAGGAGACCCAGTACTTC	CARSQETQYF
many	.	TRBV6-2/TRBV6-3	TRBJ2-3	13	TGTGCCAGCGTCAACACAGGCACAGATACGCAGTATTTT	CASVNTGTDTQYF
.	.	TRBV27	TRBJ1-2	14	TGTGCCAGCAGTTTAACCGACACAGGGTATGGCTACACCTTC	CASSLTDTGYGYTF
.	TRBD2	TRBV9	TRBJ2-7	16	TGTGCCAGCAGCCCTTTGCTAGCGGGGGTCTACAATGAGCAGTACTTC	CASSPLLAGVYNEQYF
few	.	TRBV10-3	TRBJ1-2	12	TGTGCCATCAGTGAGGGTTCCTATGGCTACACCTTC	CAISEGSYGYTF
.	TRBD1	TRBV9	TRBJ1-4	14	TGTGCCAGCAGCGTCGACAGGGGGCCTGAAAAACTGTTTTTT	CASSVDRGPEKLFF
.	.	TRBV4-3	TRBJ1-2	14	TGCGCCAGCAGCCAAGACCGGGCAGGGGAAAGCTACACCTTC	CASSQDRAGESYTF
few	TRBD1	TRBV5-1	TRBJ2-5	15	TGCGCCAGCAGCACCCCGGGACAGGCAGGGGAGACCCAGTACTTC	CASSTPGQAGETQYF
.	TRBD2	TRBV7-3	TRBJ2-1	17	TGTGCCAGCAGCTTAAAAGGCGCGGGGGGGCTCGGAGATACGCAGTTCTTC	CASSLKGAGGLGDTQFF
few	.	TRBV4-2	TRBJ2-7	14	TGTGCCAGCAGCCAAGTTGGAGGCGGGTACGAGCAGTACTTC	CASSQVGGGYEQYF
.	.	TRBV7-2	TRBJ2-1	13	TGTGCCAGCAGCTTAGATCTTGTTGGGGAGCAGTTCTTC	CASSLDLVGEQFF
few	.	TRBV6-5	TRBJ2-3	16	TGTGCCAGCAGTTACTCGAATAGGCCTAGCACAGATACGCAGTATTTT	CASSYSNRPSTDTQYF
.	TRBD1	TRBV28	TRBJ2-6	18	TGTGCCAGCAGTTCTCGGCTTTGGGACAGCTCTGGGGCCAACGTCCTGACTTTC	CASSSRLWDSSGANVLTF
few	.	TRBV25-1	TRBJ2-7	16	TGTGCCAGCAGTGACAGTGGCGGGGGCCCAAAGGACGAGCAGTACTTC	CASSDSGGGPKDEQYF
few	.	TRBV27	TRBJ2-3	14	TGTGCCAGCCAAGTTGGGGGCACACGCGATACGCAGTATTTT	CASQVGGTRDTQYF
.	.	TRBV15	TRBJ2-1	15	TGTGCCACCAGCAGAGTTTCCTTCTTGGGGGATGAGCAGTTCTTC	CATSRVSFLGDEQFF
.	.	TRBV20-1	TRBJ2-1	13	TGCAGTGCTAGAGTAACAGCTGAAGAGACCCAGTTCTTC	CSARVTAEETQFF
.	.	TRBV9	TRBJ1-1	15	TGTGCCAGCAGCGTAGGGGCACTGGGGGCAACTGAAGCTTTCTTT	CASSVGALGATEAFF
many	.	TRBV6-5	TRBJ1-6	13	TGTGCCAGCAGTTACTCGGCCGATTCACCCCTCCACTTT	CASSYSADSPLHF
.	.	TRBV29-1	TRBJ2-5	16	TGCAGCGTTGAAGATTGGCAGGGTCCCATTAAACAGACCCAGTACTTC	CSVEDWQGPIKQTQYF
.	TRBD1	TRBV27	TRBJ1-2	14	TGTGCCAGCAGGCCAACAGGGGAGGGGAGCGGCTACACCTTC	CASRPTGEGSGYTF
.	.	TRBV29-1	TRBJ2-3	13	TGCAGCGTTGAAGCGGGGACCACAGATACGCAGTATTTT	CSVEAGTTDTQYF
.	.	TRBV12-3/TRBV12-4	TRBJ2-3	8	TGTGCGACGGATACGCAGTATTTT	CATDTQYF
.	TRBD2	TRBV4-2	TRBJ2-3	17	TGTGCCAGCAGCCAAGATTTACTAGCGGCCATCACAGATACGCAGTATTTT	CASSQDLLAAITDTQYF
.	.	TRBV29-1	TRBJ2-2	12	TGCAGCGCGGTCGTCTCGGCCGGGGAGCTGTTTTTT	CSAVVSAGELFF
.	.	TRBV4-1	TRBJ2-7	16	TGCGCCAGCAGCCAAGGGATATCCAGGGGCGCGCACGAGCAGTACTTC	CASSQGISRGAHEQYF
few	.	TRBV11-2	TRBJ2-3	14	TGTGCCAGCAGCCTGAACCCCAGAGGAGATACGCAGTATTTT	CASSLNPRGDTQYF
many	TRBD2	TRBV24-1	TRBJ2-3	14	TGTGCCACCACGCCCAGCGGGGAAGGAGATACGCAGTATTTT	CATTPSGEGDTQYF
.	TRBD2	TRBV4-1	TRBJ2-7	18	TGCGCCAGCAGCCAAGGAACGTTCGGGGGGGACCGAACCTACGAGCAGTACTTC	CASSQGTFGGDRTYEQYF
few	TRBD1	TRBV10-3	TRBJ2-7	16	TGTGCCATCAGTGAGTCGACAGGGATGGAGACTATCGAGCAGTACTTC	CAISESTGMETIEQYF
few	.	TRBV27	TRBJ2-4	16	TGTGCCAGCAGTTTATGGGAACAGGGACGTCGAAACATTCAGTACTTC	CASSLWEQGRRNIQYF
once	TRBD2	TRBV7-9	TRBJ2-1	17	TGTGCCAGCATCACAGTCGGTCCTAGCGGATACTACAATGAGCAGTTCTTC	CASITVGPSGYYNEQFF
few	TRBD1	TRBV20-1	TRBJ2-7	12	TGCAGTGCTAGACGGACAGGGGACGAGCAGTACTTC	CSARRTGDEQYF
.	.	TRBV14	TRBJ2-5	17	TGTGCCAGCAGCCAAGATGAAATCGCGTCGGGTTGGGAGACCCAGTACTTC	CASSQDEIASGWETQYF